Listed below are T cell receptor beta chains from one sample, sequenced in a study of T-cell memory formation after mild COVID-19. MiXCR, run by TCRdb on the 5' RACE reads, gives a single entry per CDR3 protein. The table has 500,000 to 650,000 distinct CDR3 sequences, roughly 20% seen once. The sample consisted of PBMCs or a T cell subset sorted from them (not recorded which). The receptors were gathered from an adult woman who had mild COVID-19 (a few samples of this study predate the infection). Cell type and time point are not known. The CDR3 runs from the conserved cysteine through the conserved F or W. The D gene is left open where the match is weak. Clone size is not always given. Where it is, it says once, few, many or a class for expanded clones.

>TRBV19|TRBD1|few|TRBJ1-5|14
TGTGCCAGTAACACTAGGGACAGGACGAAGCCCCAGCATTTT
CASNTRDRTKPQHF
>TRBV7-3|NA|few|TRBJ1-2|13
TGTGCCAGCAGCTCACAGGGAAGGATCGGCTACACCTTC
CASSSQGRIGYTF
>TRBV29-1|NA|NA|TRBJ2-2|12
TGCAGCGTTGAGGGCAGGGGCAGGGAGCTGTTTTTT
CSVEGRGRELFF
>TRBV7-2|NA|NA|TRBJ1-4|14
TGTGCCAGCAGCCCCCAGTCAGACTGGGGAAAACTGTTTTTT
CASSPQSDWGKLFF
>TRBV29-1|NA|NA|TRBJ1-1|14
TGCAGCGTAGACGACAGGAAAACGAACACTGAAGCTTTCTTT
CSVDDRKTNTEAFF
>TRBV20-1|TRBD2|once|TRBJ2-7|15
TGCAGTGCTAGAGGGGTCGGGACTAGCGGGTACGAGCAGTACTTC
CSARGVGTSGYEQYF
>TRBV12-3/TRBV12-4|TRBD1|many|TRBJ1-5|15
TGTGCCAGCAGCTTGGACAGGCTTAGCAATCAGCCCCAGCATTTT
CASSLDRLSNQPQHF
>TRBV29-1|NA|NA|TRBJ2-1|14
TGCAGCGTTGTTCTCGGGACGGGTCTCGATGAGCAGTTCTTC
CSVVLGTGLDEQFF
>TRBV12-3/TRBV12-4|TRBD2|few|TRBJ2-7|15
TGTGCCAGCAGTTTAGGTAGCGGGGTTCCCTACGAGCAGTACTTC
CASSLGSGVPYEQYF
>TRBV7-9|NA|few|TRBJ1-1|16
TGTGCCAGCAGCTTAAGCCGGGGGGGTATGAACACTGAAGCTTTCTTT
CASSLSRGGMNTEAFF
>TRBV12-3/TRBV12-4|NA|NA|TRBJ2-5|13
TGTGCCAGCAGTTTCCGGGGGCCCGAGACCCAGTACTTC
CASSFRGPETQYF
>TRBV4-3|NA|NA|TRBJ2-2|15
TGCGCCAGCAGCCACGAGAGGGGGGGTGGCGGGGAGCTGTTTTTT
CASSHERGGGGELFF
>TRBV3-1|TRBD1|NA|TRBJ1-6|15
TGTGCCAGCAGCCCCGGGACAGTTCCTTATTCACCCCTCCACTTT
CASSPGTVPYSPLHF
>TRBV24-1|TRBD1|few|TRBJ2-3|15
TGTGCCACCAGTGATTCGACAGGGGAGACAGATACGCAGTATTTT
CATSDSTGETDTQYF
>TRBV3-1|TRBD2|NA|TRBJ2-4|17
TGTGCCAGCAGCCAAGATTCGGGGGGTTTAGCCAAAAACATTCAGTACTTC
CASSQDSGGLAKNIQYF
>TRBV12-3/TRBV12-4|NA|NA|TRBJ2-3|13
TGTGCCAGCATTCGAGACTCTGCAGATACGCAGTATTTT
CASIRDSADTQYF
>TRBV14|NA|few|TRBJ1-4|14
TGTGCCAGCAGCCAACCCTCGCCTGACGAAAAACTGTTTTTT
CASSQPSPDEKLFF
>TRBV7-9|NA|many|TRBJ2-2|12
TGTGCCAGCAGCTTAGGGGCCGGGGAGCTGTTTTTT
CASSLGAGELFF
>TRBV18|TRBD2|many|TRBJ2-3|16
TGTGCCAGCTCACCAGTGAGCGGGAGGAGCACAGATACGCAGTATTTT
CASSPVSGRSTDTQYF
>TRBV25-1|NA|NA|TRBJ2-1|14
TGTGCCAGATATAGCGGAGGCCAATACAATGAGCAGTTCTTC
CARYSGGQYNEQFF
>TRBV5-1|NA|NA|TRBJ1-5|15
TGCGCCAGCAGCTTGGCCCCGGGGGAGAATCAGCCCCAGCATTTT
CASSLAPGENQPQHF
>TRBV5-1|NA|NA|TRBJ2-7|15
TGCGCCAGCAGCATTGGACAAGGGAAGTTTAGCGAGCAGTACTTC
CASSIGQGKFSEQYF
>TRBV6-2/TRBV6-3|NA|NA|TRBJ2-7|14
TGTGCCAGCAGTTACGATGCACAGCCCTACGAGCAGTACTTC
CASSYDAQPYEQYF
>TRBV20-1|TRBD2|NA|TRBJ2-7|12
TGCAGTGCTAGAGATGGGACTAGCGGGAGGTACTTC
CSARDGTSGRYF
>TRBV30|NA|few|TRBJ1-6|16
TGTGCCTGGAGCCCCTGGGGACGGACCTATAATTCACCCCTCCACTTT
CAWSPWGRTYNSPLHF
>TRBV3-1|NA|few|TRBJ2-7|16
TGTGCCAGCAGCCCGTCAAAGCGGGTTGCAGGCTACGAGCAGTACTTC
CASSPSKRVAGYEQYF
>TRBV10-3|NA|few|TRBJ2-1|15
TGTGCCATCAGTGAGGGGGCTACCATTTGGAATGAGCAGTTCTTC
CAISEGATIWNEQFF
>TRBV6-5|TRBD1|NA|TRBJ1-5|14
TGTGCCAGCAGTTACAGGCAGGGGGGTCAGCCCCAGCATTTT
CASSYRQGGQPQHF
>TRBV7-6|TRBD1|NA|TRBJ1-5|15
TGTGCCAGCAGCTTAACAGGGGGATTTAATCAGCCCCAGCATTTT
CASSLTGGFNQPQHF
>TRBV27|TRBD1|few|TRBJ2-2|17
TGTGCCAGCAGTTTACAACTTGGGACAGGGGTTCCCGGGGAGCTGTTTTTT
CASSLQLGTGVPGELFF